Reported below is one TCR beta chain. Profiled with immunoSEQ multiplex PCR; TCRdb holds only in-frame clones, not every one. This table holds around 300,000 clones, roughly 80% found once. The length of the CDR3 is 15 residues. Germline CDR1 and CDR2: MNHEY and SMNVEV (reference sequence). Trimming took 5 bases from V and 4 from J, leaving 17 bases between them. The sample is drawn from a study of blood T cell repertoires in COVID-19. Study background: In each case, the material was cDNA or gDNA derived from T cells, B-cell-depleted T cells, or PBMCs.

The rearrangement links TRBV27 to TRBJ1-2, with D hard to call. The sequence was obtained from a woman aged 45-59 years with active or convalescent COVID-19. The sequencing sample was made of peripheral blood. The CDR3 sequence: CASSPLLGSSYGYTF. The CDR3 DNA is TGTGCCAGCAGTCCACTATTAGGGAGCTCCTATGGCTACACCTTC.